The sequence of this TCR beta chain was determined in a study of spatial heterogeneity in lung cancer. As for the study in general: There was a strong correlation between the counts of TCR transcripts measured in tumor regions and a T cell transcriptional module score that was calculated from matched bulk RNA-seq. Whole-study results and caveats: It was found that expanded intratumoral alpha and beta TCR counts tracked tumor mutation counts. Quantities of ubiquitous and regional expanded TCRs paralleled ubiquitous and regional nonsynonymous mutations, respectively.

Trimming shortened V by 1 base and J by 12 bases, and 7 bases separated the two germline ends. This CDR3 is built from 12 residues. The time point denotes: sample taken at primary tumor resection. Whole RNA came from tumor, nontumor lung or frozen PBMC and was sequenced without being sorted. TCRdb recomputed calls from the 5' RACE reads with MiXCR, one row per CDR3 protein. The sample has a few thousand distinct CDR3 sequences, 5.5% to 8% seen once. This clonotype qualifies as medium-sized. Its antigen remains unidentified. Sequencing was performed on lung tumor tissue, taken at surgery. The J gene is TRBJ1-6, the V gene TRBV12-3 or TRBV12-4; no clear D gene. This receptor was taken from a female donor with early-stage non-small cell lung cancer. The CDR3 nucleotides read TGTGCCAGCAGTTTAGGGGATTTACCCCTCCACTTT. Amino acid sequence: CASSLGDLPLHF.